Listed here are 32 T cell receptor beta chains from one sample, sequenced in a study of T cell changes during pregnancy in multiple sclerosis. Profiled with immunoSEQ multiplex PCR; TCRdb holds only in-frame clones, not every one. The table includes roughly 40,000 clones, around nine tenths detected once. This specimen was CD8+ T cells from peripheral blood mononuclear cells, taken before pregnancy. The receptors derive from a female donor with multiple sclerosis, enrolled in a pregnancy study.

The chain employs TRBV5-1 and TRBJ2-1, with a tentative D call TRBD2 (5 bases). This CDR3 is 15 amino acids long. From germline, CDR1 is SGHRS and CDR2 YFSETQ. Trimming took off 2 bases at V and 6 bases at J, with 15 bases between the two ends. The CDR3 DNA follows: TGCGCCAGCAGCTTAGCGGAAGTACTAGTCAATGAGCAGTTCTTC. Translating it yields CASSLAEVLVNEQFF.

In the case of this clone: Its ends do not fully match the called genes, so a read error is possible. The chain links TRBV27 to TRBJ2-1, with TRBD2 matching over 9 bases. The CDR3 has 13 residues. Germline-derived CDR1 and CDR2 are MNHEY and SMNVEV (reference sequence). The CDR3 region has the DNA TGTGCGAGCAGGCTAGCGGGGTACAATGAGCAGTTCTTC. Amino acids: CASRLAGYNEQFF.

This chain joins TRBV4-1 and TRBJ2-2, with 7 nucleotides matching TRBD2. V shed 0 bases, J shed 7 bases, and the junction held 8 bases outside the gene matches. Germline values: CDR1 MGHRA, CDR2 YSYEKL. CDR3 length: 16 residues. The CDR3 protein is CASSQDSRELSGELFF. CDR3 sequence (DNA): TGCGCCAGCAGCCAAGATTCGCGGGAGTTGAGCGGGGAGCTGTTTTTT.

The J gene is TRBJ1-1, the V gene TRBV30; D remains unclear. The germline gives CDR1 GTSNPN, CDR2 SVGIG (reference sequence). CDR3 length: 14 residues. Trimming cost V 0 bases and J 1 base, with 9 bases left between them. The CDR3 loop is CAWSVLVKNTEAFF. The CDR3 coding sequence is TGTGCCTGGAGTGTACTTGTAAAGAACACTGAAGCTTTCTTT.

V and J are TRBV30 and TRBJ1-5, with TRBD1 identical over 10 bases. In germline, CDR1 is GTSNPN, CDR2 SVGIG (reference sequence). The CDR3 spans 15 residues. The junction had 7 bases not matched to a gene; V was cut back by 1 base and J by 7 bases. CDR3 residues: CAWSAGTGAGQPQHF. Here the CDR3 DNA reads TGTGCCTGGAGTGCAGGGACAGGGGCGGGCCAGCCCCAGCATTTT.

This clone was seen a few times. The chain has TRBV11-1 and TRBJ2-5, with 13 positions matching TRBD2. CDR1 and CDR2 (germline): SGHAT, FQDESV (reference sequence). CDR3 size: 17 residues. V was pared by 5 bases and J by 0 bases, with 6 bases of the junction left unmatched. CDR3 bases: TGTGCCAGCAGCCTACTAGCGGGAGGGGGGTACCAAGAGACCCAGTACTTC. This translates into CASSLLAGGGYQETQYF. Looking up the rest from reference TRBV11-1 and TRBJ2-5 gives the full variable domain: EAEVAQSPRYKITEKSQAVAFWCDPISGHATLYWYRQILGQGPELLVQFQDESVVDDSQLPKDRFSAERLKGVDSTLKIQPAELGDSAMYLCASSLLAGGGYQETQYFGPGTRLLVL.

The chain carries TRBV7-8 and TRBJ2-7, with 7 positions matching TRBD1. Germline assignment: CDR1 SGHVS and CDR2 FQNEAQ. This CDR3 has 16 residues. With V trimmed by 0 bases and J by 1 base, 6 bases remained unmatched. As DNA, the CDR3 is TGTGCCAGCAGCTTAGCGCAGGGGGAAAAGTCCTACGAGCAGTACTTC. Its translation is CASSLAQGEKSYEQYF. Drawing the rest from reference TRBV7-8 and TRBJ2-7, the complete variable domain is GAGVSQSPRYKVAKRGQDVALRCDPISGHVSLFWYQQALGQGPEFLTYFQNEAQLDKSGLPSDRFFAERPEGSVSTLKIQRTQQEDSAVYLCASSLAQGEKSYEQYFGPGTRLTVT.

The J gene is TRBJ2-3, the V gene TRBV7-2; 12 positions agree with TRBD2. V dropped 5 bases and J dropped 2; count of bases not matched to a gene: 2. CDR1 is SGHTA and CDR2 is FQGNSA in the germline V gene. The CDR3 contains 15 residues. This CDR3 reads CASSGTSGYTDTQYF. The CDR3 nucleotides are TGTGCCAGCAGCGGGACTAGCGGGTACACAGATACGCAGTATTTT. Looking up the rest from reference TRBV7-2 and TRBJ2-3 gives the full variable domain: GAGVSQSPSNKVTEKGKDVELRCDPISGHTALYWYRQSLGQGLEFLIYFQGNSAPDKSGLPSDRFSAERTGGSVSTLTIQRTQQEDSAVYLCASSGTSGYTDTQYFGPGTRLTVL.

This clone was found a few times. V usage is TRBV28 and J usage is TRBJ2-3; 14 bases match TRBD2. The germline gives CDR1 MDHEN, CDR2 SYDVKM. The CDR3 runs 18 residues. The junction had 9 bases not matched to a gene; V was cut back by 5 bases and J by 2 bases. CDR3 region: CASSPGLAGEGLTDTQYF. In nucleotides, the CDR3 is TGTGCCAGCAGTCCGGGACTAGCGGGAGAAGGGCTCACAGATACGCAGTATTTT.

The rearrangement links TRBV6-1 to TRBJ2-1; 8 bases fit TRBD1. V shed 4 bases, J shed 0 bases, and the junction held 8 bases outside the gene matches. Per the germline V gene, CDR1 is MNHNS and CDR2 is SASEGT. The CDR3 consists of 17 residues. Here the CDR3 reads CASSVTDRVSSYNEQFF. CDR3 DNA: TGTGCCAGCAGTGTAACGGACAGGGTTAGCTCCTACAATGAGCAGTTCTTC.

This chain connects TRBV27 to TRBJ2-5; TRBD1 agrees at 7 bases. The V gene end was trimmed by 3 bases and the J gene end by 5 bases; junction bases not matched to a gene: 3. Germline V gene lookup returns CDR1 MNHEY and CDR2 SMNVEV (reference sequence). CDR3 length equals 13 residues. This CDR3 is CASSFSRGETQYF. CDR3 sequence (DNA): TGTGCCAGCAGTTTTTCCAGGGGGGAGACCCAGTACTTC.

V usage is TRBV28 and J usage is TRBJ2-3; TRBD1 is a possible D gene (6 bases). Per germline, CDR1 MDHEN and CDR2 SYDVKM. The CDR3 spans 16 residues. V was shortened by 3 bases and J by 4 bases, with 17 bases between the two germline ends. CDR3 DNA: TGTGCCAGCAGTTTCGGGGACAAGTATGACTCAGATACGCAGTATTTT. Translating it yields CASSFGDKYDSDTQYF.

This clone was seen a handful of times. The chain joins TRBV28 to TRBJ2-2, with TRBD1 as a possible D gene (5 bases). Per germline, CDR1 MDHEN and CDR2 SYDVKM. V was cut by 1 base and J by 1 base, with 10 bases left in between. The CDR3 has 16 amino acids. In DNA form, the CDR3 reads TGTGCCAGCAGTTTATCCGTTCAGGGGAACACCGGGGAGCTGTTTTTT. It translates to CASSLSVQGNTGELFF.

This chain uses TRBV5-6 with TRBJ2-7, with a weak D call TRBD2 (5 bases). V shed 2 bases and J shed 7 bases, with 13 bases lying between them. The CDR3 sequence is 13 residues long. Germline assignment: CDR1 SGHDT and CDR2 YYEEEE. CDR3 sequence reads: CASSLRVSGEQYF. DNA for the CDR3: TGTGCCAGCAGCTTACGAGTTTCGGGGGAGCAGTACTTC.

This chain joins TRBV29-1 and TRBJ2-5; 14 bases align to TRBD2. Germline CDR1 SQVTM, CDR2 ANQGSEA. Losses at the gene ends were 6 bases for V and 5 bases for J; bases not matched to a gene: 5. This CDR3 contains 14 residues. The CDR3: CSVAGTSGSETQYF. DNA of the CDR3: TGCAGCGTCGCCGGGACTAGCGGGAGTGAGACCCAGTACTTC.

V gene TRBV2 combines with J gene TRBJ1-5; 7 bases align to TRBD1. Germline trimming cut 1 base from V and 0 bases from J; bases unmatched to any gene: 9. There are 18 residues in the CDR3. CDR1 and CDR2 from the germline V gene are SNHLY and FYNNEI. The CDR3 protein is CASSEVGTASISNQPQHF. The CDR3 DNA reads TGTGCCAGCAGTGAAGTGGGGACAGCATCAATTAGCAATCAGCCCCAGCATTTT.

The chain uses TRBV27 and TRBJ2-7, with 7 positions matching TRBD2. CDR3 length equals 15 residues. CDR1 is MNHEY and CDR2 is SMNVEV in the germline V gene (reference sequence). V shed 0 bases and J 4 bases; nucleotides not matched to a gene: 6. This CDR3 reads CASSLSGGRGYEQYF. The DNA of the CDR3 is TGTGCCAGCAGTTTATCGGGCGGGAGAGGGTACGAGCAGTACTTC.

To note about this clone: In the same sample, other DNA sequences code for this CDR3. The V and J genes are TRBV7-9 and TRBJ2-1, with D possibly TRBD2 on 5 matching bases. The ends were cut back, 3 bases at V and 2 bases at J, with 8 bases in the middle. The CDR3 length is 14 residues. The V gene's germline CDR1 is SEHNR and CDR2 FQNEAQ (reference sequence). CDR3 residues: CASSLAGTYNEQFF. The CDR3 nucleotides are TGTGCCAGCAGCTTGGCCGGGACCTACAATGAGCAGTTCTTC.

J is TRBJ2-3 and V is TRBV25-1; D may be TRBD2 (5 bases). V shed 0 bases and J shed 0 bases, with 7 bases lying between them. Germline values: CDR1 MGHDK, CDR2 SYGVNS. The CDR3 is 15 amino acids. For the CDR3, the DNA is TGTGCCAGCAGTGAATACGGGATAAGCACAGATACGCAGTATTTT. This encodes CASSEYGISTDTQYF.

The gene calls are TRBV7-8 and TRBJ2-1; TRBD2 matches 11 bases. Germline V gene lookup returns CDR1 SGHVS and CDR2 FQNEAQ. The CDR3 is 14 residues long. The junction had 10 bases not matched to a gene; V was cut back by 8 bases and J by 10 bases. The CDR3 region has the DNA TGTGCCAGCGGGGGACTAGCGGAGTTAAGGGAGCAGTTCTTC. It encodes CASGGLAELREQFF. The full variable domain, its missing parts supplied by reference TRBV7-8 and TRBJ2-1, is GAGVSQSPRYKVAKRGQDVALRCDPISGHVSLFWYQQALGQGPEFLTYFQNEAQLDKSGLPSDRFFAERPEGSVSTLKIQRTQQEDSAVYLCASGGLAELREQFFGPGTRLTVL.

V is TRBV7-9 and J is TRBJ2-3, with 8 bases lining up with TRBD2. Germline V gene lookup returns CDR1 SEHNR and CDR2 FQNEAQ (reference sequence). This CDR3 contains 13 residues. V lost 5 bases to trimming and J lost 13 bases; unmatched junction nucleotides: 11. CDR3 nucleotides: TGTGCCAGCAGCAGCCACCACGGGACTAGTGAGTATTTT. It codes for CASSSHHGTSEYF.

DNA for the CDR3: TGCGCCAGCAGCTTGGTATCGGGACAGGCGAGCTACGAGCAGTACTTC. Protein sequence: CASSLVSGQASYEQYF. This chain connects TRBV5-1 to TRBJ2-7, with TRBD1 matching 8 bases. J lost 3 bases, V lost 0 bases, and 8 bases had no gene match. This CDR3 spans 16 amino acids. Looked up from germline, CDR1 is SGHRS and CDR2 is YFSETQ.

The chain links TRBV7-8 to TRBJ2-1; 12 bases agree with TRBD2. The CDR3 extends over 19 amino acids. V trimming: 2 bases; J trimming: 4 bases; junction bases outside the gene matches: 12. The germline gives CDR1 SGHVS, CDR2 FQNEAQ. Here the CDR3 reads CASSLWSGKLAGGYNEQFF. DNA of the CDR3: TGTGCCAGCAGCTTATGGTCAGGCAAACTAGCGGGAGGTTACAATGAGCAGTTCTTC.

The chain recombines TRBV27 with TRBJ2-7; possibly TRBD1 for D (6 bases). CDR3 length: 11 amino acids. CDR1 is MNHEY, CDR2 SMNVEV, per germline (reference sequence). V lost 8 bases and J lost 7, with 12 bases in between. The CDR3 region is CASRKGTEQYF. The CDR3 coding sequence is TGTGCCAGCCGAAAAGGGACAGAGCAGTACTTC.

The J gene is TRBJ2-5, the V gene TRBV19, with TRBD2 matching 12 bases. The CDR3 length is 16 residues. Germline V gene lookup returns CDR1 LNHDA and CDR2 SQIVND (reference sequence). J gave up 1 base and V 6 bases, and 6 bases lay outside the gene matches. In nucleotides, the CDR3 is TGTGCCAGTAGCCCTGAGACTAGCGGGGGCCAAGAGACCCAGTACTTC. It specifies CASSPETSGGQETQYF. Based on the CDR3 plus reference TRBV19 and TRBJ2-5, the full variable domain is DGGITQSPKYLFRKEGQNVTLSCEQNLNHDAMYWYRQDPGQGLRLIYYSQIVNDFQKGDIAEGYSVSREKKESFPLTVTSAQKNPTAFYLCASSPETSGGQETQYFGPGTRLLVL.

This sequence joins TRBV7-2 and TRBJ1-2, with 7 bases aligning to TRBD1. The V gene end was trimmed by 2 bases and the J gene end by 4 bases; junction bases not matched to a gene: 4. The CDR3 has 14 amino acids. Germline CDR1 is SGHTA and CDR2 is FQGNSA. This CDR3 is CASSLNRGLYGYTF. CDR3 DNA: TGTGCCAGCAGCTTAAACAGGGGCCTCTATGGCTACACCTTC.

The rearrangement uses TRBV6-5 and TRBJ1-4; unclear D gene. The germline CDR1 and CDR2 sequences are MNHEY and SVGAGI. The CDR3 runs 14 residues. Trimming cost V 5 bases and J 0 bases, with 7 bases left between them. The CDR3 DNA reads TGTGCCAGCAGTCCCATTGCAACTAATGAAAAACTGTTTTTT. This sequence encodes CASSPIATNEKLFF.

V and J are TRBV30 and TRBJ2-1, with 7 nucleotides matching TRBD1. From germline, CDR1 is GTSNPN and CDR2 SVGIG (reference sequence). Trimming at V came to 4 bases and at J to 9 bases, leaving 3 bases not matched to a gene. The CDR3 spans 11 residues. The CDR3 is CAWNQGVEQFF. In DNA form, the CDR3 reads TGTGCCTGGAATCAGGGGGTTGAGCAGTTCTTC.

The chain combines TRBV29-1 with TRBJ2-7, with 12 bases identical to TRBD2. The germline gives CDR1 SQVTM, CDR2 ANQGSEA. There are 15 residues in the CDR3. The trim removed 3 bases at V and 0 bases at J, leaving 3 bases unmatched. DNA of the CDR3: TGCAGCGTTGACGGACTAGCGGGGAGCTCCTACGAGCAGTACTTC. Encoded protein: CSVDGLAGSSYEQYF.

The gene calls are TRBV27 and TRBJ1-2; D not certain. There are 13 residues in the CDR3. V was clipped by 5 bases and J by 2 bases, with 9 bases between them. Germline CDR1 and CDR2: MNHEY and SMNVEV (reference sequence). The CDR3 region is CASSVQLNYGYTF. DNA of the CDR3: TGTGCCAGCAGTGTACAGTTAAACTATGGCTACACCTTC.

The chain recombines TRBV27 with TRBJ2-3, with 13 bases identical to TRBD2. The CDR3 extends over 16 amino acids. Trimming removed 6 bases from V and 3 bases from J; junction bases left unmatched: 6. Germline CDR1 is MNHEY and CDR2 is SMNVEV (reference sequence). The CDR3 here is CASRARGLAGTDTQYF. The CDR3 region has the DNA TGTGCCAGCAGGGCTAGGGGACTAGCGGGAACAGATACGCAGTATTTT.

This clone occurred once. The gene calls are TRBV7-9 and TRBJ1-4, with a possible D match to TRBD1 (5 bases). In germline, CDR1 is SEHNR, CDR2 FQNEAQ (reference sequence). Deletions cut 4 bases from V and 0 bases from J, with 15 bases between. This CDR3 is built from 17 residues. The CDR3 spells CASSWSLGQATNEKLFF. As DNA, the CDR3 is TGTGCCAGCAGCTGGAGTTTGGGGCAAGCAACTAATGAAAAACTGTTTTTT.